A single sample gave rise to the 31 T cell receptor beta chains below, sequenced in a study of graft-versus-host responses after intestinal transplantation (dated by TCRdb to the early 2020s). Their antigens are not known. Libraries were prepared through the immunoSEQ multiplex PCR assay. This is the immuneACCESS table as TCRdb keeps it, with only in-frame sequences that have V and J called. A part of the clones is gone; compared with another copy, unresolved V genes explain less than half, and the rest is unexplained. The sample records some 86,000 clones, approximately 90% of which are singletons. Together, the top ten hold approximately 6% of the sample. The time point label on this specimen signifies: cells obtained before transplantation from donor or recipient. Specimen: unstimulated CD8+ T cells sorted from spleen or lymph node cells, collected before intestinal transplant. Receptors were obtained from a human donor who received an intestinal transplant.

The chain uses TRBV19 and TRBJ2-3; either TRBD1 or TRBD2 may fit D (5 bases each). The V gene lost 1 base and the J gene lost 4 bases, with 9 bases spanning the gap. The length of the CDR3 is 14 residues. The germline CDR1 and CDR2 sequences are LNHDA and SQIVND (reference sequence). CDR3 protein: CASSIAGGSDTQYF. In nucleotides, the CDR3 is TGTGCCAGTAGTATAGCTGGGGGTTCAGATACGCAGTATTTT.

The chain uses TRBV7-7 and TRBJ2-3, with D perhaps being TRBD1 or TRBD2 (5 bases each). Per the germline V gene, CDR1 is SSHAT and CDR2 is FNYEAQ (reference sequence). The CDR3 runs to 15 residues. With 2 bases removed from V and 5 bases from J, the gap between germline ends came to 14 bases. The CDR3 bases are TGTGCCAGCAGCTTACTCGGGGACGGAGGAGATACGCAGTATTTT. This codes for CASSLLGDGGDTQYF.

The rearrangement links TRBV9 to TRBJ2-5; TRBD2 matches at 15 bases. With 2 bases clipped from V and 2 bases from J, the junction kept 4 bases outside the gene matches. CDR1 SGDLS and CDR2 YYNGEE come from the germline V gene. The CDR3 length is 17 residues. The CDR3 loop is CASSVGTSGGTQETQYF. The CDR3 DNA reads as TGTGCCAGCAGCGTCGGGACTAGCGGGGGGACACAAGAGACCCAGTACTTC.

In this sample, this clone turned up once. The V gene is TRBV11-2, the J gene TRBJ1-4; unclear D gene. CDR3 length equals 18 residues. The V end was cut by 0 bases, the J end by 5 bases, with 19 bases between. Germline V lookup: CDR1 SGHAT, CDR2 FQNNGV. CDR3 region: CASSLDWVSAAGNEKLFF. In DNA form, the CDR3 reads TGTGCCAGCAGCTTAGATTGGGTTAGTGCAGCTGGGAATGAAAAACTGTTTTTT.

CDR3 residues: CASSEAVSATNEKLFF. The CDR3 DNA is TGTGCCAGCAGTGAAGCGGTGTCTGCAACTAATGAAAAACTGTTTTTT. This rearrangement joins TRBV6-1 to TRBJ1-4; no definite D call. From germline, CDR1 is MNHNS and CDR2 SASEGT. Trimming removed 0 bases at V and 0 bases at J, with 8 bases between. CDR3 length: 16 amino acids.

The gene calls are TRBV6-4 and TRBJ2-3; TRBD1 aligns across 7 bases. Looked up from germline, CDR1 is MRHNA and CDR2 is SNTAGT. This CDR3 is built from 18 residues. The ends lost 4 bases at V and 0 bases at J; junction bases unmatched: 13. In DNA form, the CDR3 reads TGTGCCAGCAGTGCCGATCCAATTCCGGGACAGAGCACAGATACGCAGTATTTT. Translated: CASSADPIPGQSTDTQYF.

V usage is TRBV14 and J usage is TRBJ1-3, with no clear D. The V gene lost 1 base and the J gene lost 0 bases, with 10 bases spanning the gap. Germline V gene lookup returns CDR1 SGHDN and CDR2 FVKESK. The CDR3 loop spans 16 amino acids. The CDR3 is CASSQAHRLSGNTIYF. The CDR3 DNA follows: TGTGCCAGCAGCCAAGCGCACAGACTCTCTGGAAACACCATATATTTT.

The chain recombines TRBV9 with TRBJ1-2; perhaps TRBD1 as D (5 bases). Trimming took off 3 bases at V and 8 bases at J, with 11 bases between the two ends. The CDR3 consists of 12 residues. CDR1 SGDLS and CDR2 YYNGEE come from the germline V gene. The CDR3 region has the DNA TGTGCCAGCAGCGCTCAGGGAGGGGGCTACACCTTC. It yields the protein CASSAQGGGYTF.

This clone was counted a single time. The chain combines TRBV29-1 with TRBJ2-7; maybe TRBD2 (6 bases). V was clipped by 1 base and J by 7 bases, with 8 bases between them. This CDR3 spans 11 amino acids. Germline lookup yields CDR1 SQVTM and CDR2 ANQGSEA. The CDR3 loop is CSVEGEEEQYF. The CDR3 coding sequence is TGCAGCGTTGAAGGGGAGGAAGAGCAGTACTTC.

The V call is TRBV7-6, the J call TRBJ2-1, with 8 positions matching TRBD1. CDR3 length equals 18 residues. CDR1 SGHVS and CDR2 FNYEAQ come from the germline V gene. V shed 5 bases, J shed 0 bases, and the junction held 12 bases outside the gene matches. The CDR3 bases are TGTGCCAGCAGCCCAGAAGGACAGGGAACCATCTCCTACAATGAGCAGTTCTTC. It translates to CASSPEGQGTISYNEQFF.

V usage is TRBV11-3 and J usage is TRBJ2-1, with TRBD2 matching 7 bases. From germline, CDR1 is SGHNT and CDR2 YENEEA. The CDR3 covers 15 residues. After removal of 5 bases from V and 4 bases from J, the junction contained 8 bases not matched to a gene. The CDR3 reads CASSPKRGPYNEQFF. CDR3 sequence (DNA): TGTGCCAGCAGCCCAAAGCGGGGACCTTACAATGAGCAGTTCTTC.

The V call is TRBV7-6, the J call TRBJ2-1, with TRBD2 matching 10 bases. CDR1 and CDR2 from the germline V gene are SGHVS and FNYEAQ. The CDR3 contains 16 residues. V lost 0 bases to trimming and J lost 5 bases; unmatched junction nucleotides: 4. The CDR3 is CASSLAPAGGDNEQFF. The DNA of the CDR3 is TGTGCCAGCAGCTTAGCGCCAGCGGGGGGGGACAATGAGCAGTTCTTC. The variable domain in full, completed from reference TRBV7-6 and TRBJ2-1, reads GAGVSQSPRYKVTKRGQDVALRCDPISGHVSLYWYRQALGQGPEFLTYFNYEAQQDKSGLPNDRFSAERPEGSISTLTIQRTEQRDSAMYRCASSLAPAGGDNEQFFGPGTRLTVL.

This chain joins TRBV5-6 and TRBJ2-7; a possible D gene is TRBD1 (8 bases). Germline CDR1 is SGHDT and CDR2 is YYEEEE. This CDR3 has 17 amino acids. Trimming cost V 3 bases and J 2 bases, with 21 bases left between them. The CDR3 nucleotides are TGTGCCAGCAGCTCCTACACAGGGGGGGATTGGACCTACGAGCAGTACTTC. Encoded protein: CASSSYTGGDWTYEQYF.

V is TRBV13 and J is TRBJ1-2; D gene uncertain. The CDR3 has 15 amino acids. Germline CDR1 is PRHDT and CDR2 is FYEKMQ (reference sequence). V was pared by 4 bases and J by 0 bases, with 12 bases between. Here the CDR3 reads CASSSTGLPNYGYTF. CDR3 bases: TGTGCCAGCAGCTCTACCGGGCTTCCTAACTATGGCTACACCTTC.

Note on this clone: One end of the junction varies from germline; a read error may be responsible. V is TRBV6-5 and J is TRBJ2-5, with D possibly being TRBD2 (7 bases). Looked up from germline, CDR1 is MNHEY and CDR2 is SVGAGI. This CDR3 region has 13 residues. CDR3 residues: CASSLGTSSGQNF. In DNA form, the CDR3 reads TGTGCCAGCAGCCTCGGCACTTCTAGCGGACAGAACTTC.

The gene calls are TRBV28 and TRBJ2-5; D assignment may be TRBD1 or TRBD2 (5 bases each). This CDR3 has 16 residues. From germline, CDR1 is MDHEN and CDR2 SYDVKM. V lost 8 bases and J lost 3, with 22 bases in between. The CDR3 loop is CASHIAGIGTKETQYF. CDR3 sequence (DNA): TGTGCCAGCCATATAGCAGGGATTGGGACGAAAGAGACCCAGTACTTC.

The rearrangement uses TRBV5-4 and TRBJ1-2; no definite D call. CDR1 SGHNT and CDR2 YYREEE come from the germline V gene (reference sequence). Trimming left V 4 bases short and J 0 bases short, with 16 bases between. The CDR3 is 16 amino acids. For the CDR3, the DNA is TGTGCCAGCAGCCCAATTCCGGGGAAAGCTAACTATGGCTACACCTTC. Translated: CASSPIPGKANYGYTF. Full variable domain (outside the CDR3, taken from reference TRBV5-4 and TRBJ1-2): ETGVTQSPTHLIKTRGQQVTLRCSSQSGHNTVSWYQQALGQGPQFIFQYYREEENGRGNFPPRFSGLQFPNYSSELNVNALELDDSALYLCASSPIPGKANYGYTFGSGTRLTVV.

The chain has TRBV14 and TRBJ2-5; D is undetermined. This CDR3 has 15 amino acids. V dropped 2 bases and J dropped 1 base, with 11 bases sitting between them. Germline V CDR1 and CDR2: SGHDN, FVKESK. For the CDR3, the DNA is TGTGCCAGCAGCCAAACCTGGGGAAGCCAAGAGACCCAGTACTTC. Protein product: CASSQTWGSQETQYF.

This rearrangement joins TRBV9 to TRBJ2-2; D is unresolved. This CDR3 is built from 11 residues. Trimming took 2 bases from V and 7 from J, leaving 3 bases between them. Germline lookup yields CDR1 SGDLS and CDR2 YYNGEE. The chain's CDR3 is CASSVGGELFF. As DNA, the CDR3 is TGTGCCAGCAGCGTTGGCGGGGAGCTGTTTTTT.

The chain recombines TRBV5-6 with TRBJ1-2, with D unresolved. Trimming took off 2 bases at V and 4 bases at J, with 12 bases between the two ends. CDR3 length: 14 amino acids. Looked up from germline, CDR1 is SGHDT and CDR2 is YYEEEE. For the CDR3, the DNA is TGTGCCAGCAGCTTAGCCAGGAACCCCTATGGCTACACCTTC. Protein product: CASSLARNPYGYTF.

The V gene is TRBV2, the J gene TRBJ2-7; D possibly corresponds to TRBD2 (5 bases). The germline CDR1 and CDR2 sequences are SNHLY and FYNNEI. V was clipped by 3 bases and J by 2 bases, with 8 bases between them. The CDR3 is 13 amino acids. In DNA, the CDR3 is TGTGCCAGCAGTGAGGAGGCCACCTACGAGCAGTACTTC. Protein sequence: CASSEEATYEQYF.

The chain carries TRBV23-1 and TRBJ2-7, with D perhaps TRBD1 (6 bases). TRBV23-1 is an ORF, with its function uncertain. The CDR3 covers 12 residues. The ends were cut back, 5 bases at V and 3 bases at J, with 8 bases in the middle. The CDR3, as DNA: TGCGCCAGCAGTGGGGACAACTACGAGCAGTACTTC. This encodes CASSGDNYEQYF.

CDR3 bases: TGTGCCAGCAGTTTGCGACAGGGTACTCACGAGCAGTACTTC. Protein product: CASSLRQGTHEQYF. The chain is built from TRBV28 and TRBJ2-7; 7 positions match TRBD1. The trim removed 3 bases at V and 5 bases at J, leaving 7 bases unmatched. Germline V gene lookup returns CDR1 MDHEN and CDR2 SYDVKM. The CDR3 has 14 residues. The full variable domain, its missing parts supplied by reference TRBV28 and TRBJ2-7, is DVKVTQSSRYLVKRTGEKVFLECVQDMDHENMFWYRQDPGLGLRLIYFSYDVKMKEKGDIPEGYSVSREKKERFSLILESASTNQTSMYLCASSLRQGTHEQYFGPGTRLTVT.

The CDR3 bases are TGTGCCACCAGCAGAGGGGCTAGCGGGGGAGGCGAGCAGTTCTTC. Residues: CATSRGASGGGEQFF. The chain uses TRBV15 and TRBJ2-1, with 10 bases fitting TRBD2. The CDR3 totals 15 residues. Germline CDR1 is LNHNV and CDR2 is YYDKDF (reference sequence). Trimming at V came to 1 base and at J to 10 bases, leaving 7 bases not matched to a gene.

This clone has just a few counts. The chain carries TRBV6-1 and TRBJ2-7; TRBD2 agrees at 10 bases. The V gene's germline CDR1 is MNHNS and CDR2 SASEGT. Trimming removed 2 bases from V and 2 bases from J; junction bases left unmatched: 3. The CDR3 is 15 residues long. This CDR3 is CASSETSGATYEQYF. The CDR3 coding sequence is TGTGCCAGCAGTGAAACTAGCGGGGCTACCTACGAGCAGTACTTC.

V gene TRBV4-2 combines with J gene TRBJ2-7; D may be TRBD1 or TRBD2 (5 bases each). The CDR3 spans 14 residues. Deletions cut 6 bases from V and 3 bases from J, with 15 bases between. CDR1 is LGHNA, CDR2 YNFKEQ, per germline. The CDR3, as DNA: TGTGCCAGCAGTCCGGGACGGGTCTACTACGAGCAGTACTTC. Amino acid sequence: CASSPGRVYYEQYF.

The chain joins TRBV7-7 to TRBJ2-3; D remains unclear. Trimming shortened V by 5 bases and J by 4 bases, and 10 bases separated the two germline ends. CDR3 length equals 13 residues. CDR1 and CDR2 (germline): SSHAT, FNYEAQ (reference sequence). DNA of the CDR3: TGTGCCAGCAGCCCGTATAGAGCAGATACGCAGTATTTT. Protein: CASSPYRADTQYF.

This chain links TRBV15 with TRBJ2-1; no clear D gene. CDR3 size: 15 residues. Germline values: CDR1 LNHNV, CDR2 YYDKDF (reference sequence). Trimming pared 0 bases from V and 2 bases from J, leaving 8 bases between. CDR3 residues: CATSRDEWAYNEQFF. The CDR3 bases are TGTGCCACCAGCAGAGATGAGTGGGCCTACAATGAGCAGTTCTTC.

The chain has TRBV9 and TRBJ2-5, with D perhaps matching TRBD1 (5 bases). The V end lost 2 bases, the J end lost 5 bases, and 10 bases lay between the germline ends. CDR3 length equals 13 residues. Germline V gene data show CDR1 as SGDLS and CDR2 as YYNGEE. The CDR3 sequence is CASSVQGWETQYF. The CDR3 DNA reads as TGTGCCAGCAGCGTTCAGGGATGGGAGACCCAGTACTTC.

The rearrangement uses TRBV6-1 and TRBJ1-4; unclear D gene. Germline V gives CDR1 MNHNS, CDR2 SASEGT. The CDR3 loop spans 20 amino acids. The V gene lost 2 bases and the J gene lost 6 bases, with 28 bases spanning the gap. The CDR3 nucleotides are TGTGCCAGCAGTGAACACCCTCCCGGACTCAGAGACTATTTCGATGAAAAACTGTTTTTT. Amino acids: CASSEHPPGLRDYFDEKLFF.

The genes are TRBV6-5 and TRBJ2-7; TRBD1 might be the D (5 bases). The ends were cut back, 5 bases at V and 2 bases at J, with 13 bases in the middle. The CDR3 has 14 residues. In germline, CDR1 is MNHEY, CDR2 SVGAGI. The CDR3: CASSTSTDTYEQYF. The CDR3 DNA reads TGTGCCAGCAGTACCTCGACAGATACCTACGAGCAGTACTTC.